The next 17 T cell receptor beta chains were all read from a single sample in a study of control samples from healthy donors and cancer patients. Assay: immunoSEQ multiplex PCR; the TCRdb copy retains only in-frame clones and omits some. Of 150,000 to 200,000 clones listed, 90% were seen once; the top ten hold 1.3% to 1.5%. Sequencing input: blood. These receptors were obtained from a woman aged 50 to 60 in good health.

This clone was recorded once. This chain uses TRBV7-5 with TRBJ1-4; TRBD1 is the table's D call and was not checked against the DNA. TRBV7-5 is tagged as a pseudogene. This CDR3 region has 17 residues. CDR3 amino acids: CARSSQRQGAYNEKLFF. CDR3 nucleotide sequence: TGTGCCAGAAGCTCCCAAAGACAGGGGGCATATAATGAAAAACTGTTTTTT.

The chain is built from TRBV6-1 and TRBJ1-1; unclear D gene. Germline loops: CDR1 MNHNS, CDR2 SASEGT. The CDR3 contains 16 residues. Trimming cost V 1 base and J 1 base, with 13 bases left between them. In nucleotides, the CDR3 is TGTGCCAGCAGTGAAGTTATCGGGGTGGGGAACACTGAAGCTTTCTTT. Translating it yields CASSEVIGVGNTEAFF.

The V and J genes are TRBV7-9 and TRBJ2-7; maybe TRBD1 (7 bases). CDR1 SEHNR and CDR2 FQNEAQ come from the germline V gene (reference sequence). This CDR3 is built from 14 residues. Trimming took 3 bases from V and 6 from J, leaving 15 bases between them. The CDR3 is CASSFNPGGGEQYF. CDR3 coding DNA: TGTGCCAGCAGCTTTAACCCAGGGGGAGGCGAGCAGTACTTC.

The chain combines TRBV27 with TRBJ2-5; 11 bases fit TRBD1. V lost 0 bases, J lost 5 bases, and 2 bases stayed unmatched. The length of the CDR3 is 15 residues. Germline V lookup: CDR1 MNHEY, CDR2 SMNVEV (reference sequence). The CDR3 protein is CASSLSDRGRETQYF. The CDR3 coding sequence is TGTGCCAGCAGTTTATCGGACAGGGGGCGTGAGACCCAGTACTTC.

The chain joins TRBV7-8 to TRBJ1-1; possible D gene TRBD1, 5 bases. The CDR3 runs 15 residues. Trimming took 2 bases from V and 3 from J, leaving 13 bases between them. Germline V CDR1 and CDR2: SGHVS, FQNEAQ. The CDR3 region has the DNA TGTGCCAGCAGCTTACAGGGAACTGGGGACACTGAAGCTTTCTTT. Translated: CASSLQGTGDTEAFF.

The CDR3 DNA sequence: TGTGCCAGCAGCTTAGAGGGGGTCAATCAGCCCCAGCATTTT. Translating gives CASSLEGVNQPQHF. The chain couples TRBV7-9 to TRBJ1-5; perhaps TRBD1 as D (6 bases). There are 14 residues in the CDR3. Trimming cost V 1 base and J 3 bases, with 7 bases left between them. Germline lookup yields CDR1 SEHNR and CDR2 FQNEAQ (reference sequence). The full variable domain, in which reference TRBV7-9 and TRBJ1-5 provide the parts outside the CDR3, is DTGVSQNPRHKITKRGQNVTFRCDPISEHNRLYWYRQTLGQGPEFLTYFQNEAQLEKSRLLSDRFSAERPKGSFSTLEIQRTEQGDSAMYLCASSLEGVNQPQHFGDGTRLSIL.

This chain's CDR3 is CASLALAGLNFYEQYF. In DNA, the CDR3 is TGTGCCTCCTTGGCGCTAGCGGGCTTAAACTTCTACGAGCAGTACTTC. The chain couples TRBV3-1 (or the pseudogene TRBV3-2) to TRBJ2-7; 8 bases align to TRBD2. The CDR3 totals 16 residues. The germline CDR1 and CDR2 sequences are LGHDT and YNNKEL (reference sequence). V lost 11 bases to trimming and J lost 3 bases; unmatched junction nucleotides: 18.

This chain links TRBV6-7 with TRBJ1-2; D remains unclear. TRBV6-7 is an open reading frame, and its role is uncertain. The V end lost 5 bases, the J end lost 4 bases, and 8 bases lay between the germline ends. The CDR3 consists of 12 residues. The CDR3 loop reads CASSPRLYGYTF. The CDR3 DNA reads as TGTGCCAGCAGTCCGCGGCTCTATGGCTACACCTTC.

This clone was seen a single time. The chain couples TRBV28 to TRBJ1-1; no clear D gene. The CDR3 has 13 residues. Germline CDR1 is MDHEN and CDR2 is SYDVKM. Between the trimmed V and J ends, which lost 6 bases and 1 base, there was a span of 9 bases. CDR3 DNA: TGTGCCAGCAGGGTACAGCAGAACACTGAAGCTTTCTTT. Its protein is CASRVQQNTEAFF.

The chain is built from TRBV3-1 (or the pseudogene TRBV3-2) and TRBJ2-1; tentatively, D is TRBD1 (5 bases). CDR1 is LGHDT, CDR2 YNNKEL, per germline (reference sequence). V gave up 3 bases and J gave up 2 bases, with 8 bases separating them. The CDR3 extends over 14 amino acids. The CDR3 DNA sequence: TGTGCCAGCAGCCACAGGGCGGCCTACAATGAGCAGTTCTTC. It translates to CASSHRAAYNEQFF.

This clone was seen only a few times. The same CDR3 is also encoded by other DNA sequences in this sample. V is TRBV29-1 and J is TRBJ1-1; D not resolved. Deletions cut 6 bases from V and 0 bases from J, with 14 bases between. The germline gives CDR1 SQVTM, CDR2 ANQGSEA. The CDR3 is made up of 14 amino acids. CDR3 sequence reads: CSVHRQGMNTEAFF. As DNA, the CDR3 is TGCAGCGTCCACCGACAAGGAATGAACACTGAAGCTTTCTTT. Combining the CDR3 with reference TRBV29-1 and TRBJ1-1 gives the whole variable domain SAVISQKPSRDICQRGTSLTIQCQVDSQVTMMFWYRQQPGQSLTLIATANQGSEATYESGFVIDKFPISRPNLTFSTLTVSNMSPEDSSIYLCSVHRQGMNTEAFFGQGTRLTVV.

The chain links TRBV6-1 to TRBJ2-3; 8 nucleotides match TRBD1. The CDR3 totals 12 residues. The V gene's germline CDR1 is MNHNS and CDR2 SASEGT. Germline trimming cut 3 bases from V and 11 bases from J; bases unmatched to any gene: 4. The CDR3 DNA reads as TGTGCCAGCAGTGAGCCCGGGACAGGGCAGTATTTT. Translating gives CASSEPGTGQYF.

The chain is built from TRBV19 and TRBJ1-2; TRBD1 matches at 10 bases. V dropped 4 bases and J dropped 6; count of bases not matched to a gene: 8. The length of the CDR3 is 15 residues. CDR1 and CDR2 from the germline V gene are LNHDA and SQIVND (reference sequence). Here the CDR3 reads CASSKWDRGFDGYTF. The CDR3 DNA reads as TGTGCCAGTAGTAAATGGGACAGGGGATTTGATGGCTACACCTTC.

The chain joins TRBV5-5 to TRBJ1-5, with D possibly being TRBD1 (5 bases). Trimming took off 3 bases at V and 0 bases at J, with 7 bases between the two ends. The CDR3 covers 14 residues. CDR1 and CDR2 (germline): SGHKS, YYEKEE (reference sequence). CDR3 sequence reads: CASSWTNSNQPQHF. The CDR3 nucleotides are TGTGCCAGCAGCTGGACAAATAGCAATCAGCCCCAGCATTTT.

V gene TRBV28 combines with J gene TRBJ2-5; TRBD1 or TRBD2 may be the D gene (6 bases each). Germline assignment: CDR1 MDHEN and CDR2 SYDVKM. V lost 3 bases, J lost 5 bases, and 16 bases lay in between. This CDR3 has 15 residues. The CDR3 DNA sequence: TGTGCCAGCAGTTTTCGGGGTAGGGGGGTGGAGACCCAGTACTTC. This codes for CASSFRGRGVETQYF. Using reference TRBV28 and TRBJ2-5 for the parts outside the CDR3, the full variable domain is DVKVTQSSRYLVKRTGEKVFLECVQDMDHENMFWYRQDPGLGLRLIYFSYDVKMKEKGDIPEGYSVSREKKERFSLILESASTNQTSMYLCASSFRGRGVETQYFGPGTRLLVL.

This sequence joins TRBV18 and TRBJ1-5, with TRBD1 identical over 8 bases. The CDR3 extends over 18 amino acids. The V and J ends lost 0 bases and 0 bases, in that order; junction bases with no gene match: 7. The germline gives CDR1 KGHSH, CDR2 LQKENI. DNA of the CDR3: TGTGCCAGCTCACCACCGGGACAGGCATTTTATAGCAATCAGCCCCAGCATTTT. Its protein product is CASSPPGQAFYSNQPQHF.

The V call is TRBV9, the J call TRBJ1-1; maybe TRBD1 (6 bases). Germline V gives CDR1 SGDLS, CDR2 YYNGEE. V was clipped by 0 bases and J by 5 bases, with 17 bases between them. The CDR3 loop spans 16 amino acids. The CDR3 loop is CASSVGFGGRGTEAFF. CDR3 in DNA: TGTGCCAGCAGCGTAGGGTTTGGCGGCAGGGGAACTGAAGCTTTCTTT.